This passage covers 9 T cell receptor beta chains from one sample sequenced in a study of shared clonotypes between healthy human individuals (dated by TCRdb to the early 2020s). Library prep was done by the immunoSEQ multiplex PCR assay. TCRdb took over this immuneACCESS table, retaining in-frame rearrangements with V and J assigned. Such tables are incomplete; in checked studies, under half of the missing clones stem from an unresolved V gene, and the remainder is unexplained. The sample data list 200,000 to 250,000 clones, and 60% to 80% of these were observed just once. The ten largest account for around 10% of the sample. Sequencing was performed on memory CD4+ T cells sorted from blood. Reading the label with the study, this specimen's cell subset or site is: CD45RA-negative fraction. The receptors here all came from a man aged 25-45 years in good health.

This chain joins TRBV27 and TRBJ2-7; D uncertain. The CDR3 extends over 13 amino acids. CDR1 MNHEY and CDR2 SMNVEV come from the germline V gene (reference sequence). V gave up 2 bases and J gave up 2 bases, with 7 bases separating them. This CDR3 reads CASSLKHTYEQYF. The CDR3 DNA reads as TGTGCCAGCAGTTTAAAACACACCTACGAGCAGTACTTC.

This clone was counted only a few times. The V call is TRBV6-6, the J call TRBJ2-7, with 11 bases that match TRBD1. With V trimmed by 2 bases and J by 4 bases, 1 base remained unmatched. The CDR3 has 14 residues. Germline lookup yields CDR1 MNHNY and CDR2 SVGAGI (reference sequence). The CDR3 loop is CASSYGTGGYEQYF. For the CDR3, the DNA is TGTGCCAGCAGTTACGGGACAGGGGGTTACGAGCAGTACTTC.

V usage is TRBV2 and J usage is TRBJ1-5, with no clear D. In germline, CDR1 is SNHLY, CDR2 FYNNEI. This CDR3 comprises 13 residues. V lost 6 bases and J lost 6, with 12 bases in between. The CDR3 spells CASRREAAQPQHF. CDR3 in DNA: TGTGCCAGCAGAAGGGAAGCGGCTCAGCCCCAGCATTTT.

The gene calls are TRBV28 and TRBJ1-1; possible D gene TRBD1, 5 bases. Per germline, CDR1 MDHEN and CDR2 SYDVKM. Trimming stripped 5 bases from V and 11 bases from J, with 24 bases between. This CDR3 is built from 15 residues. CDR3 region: CASSPPGLQTSQAFF. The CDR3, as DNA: TGTGCCAGCAGTCCACCGGGACTACAAACCTCACAGGCTTTCTTT.

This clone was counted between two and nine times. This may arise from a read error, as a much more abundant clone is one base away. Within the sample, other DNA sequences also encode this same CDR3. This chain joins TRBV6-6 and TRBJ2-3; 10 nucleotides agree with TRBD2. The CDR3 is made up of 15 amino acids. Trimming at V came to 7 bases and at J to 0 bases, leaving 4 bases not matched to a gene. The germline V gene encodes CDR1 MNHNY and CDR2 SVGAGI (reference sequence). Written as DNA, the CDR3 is TGTGCCAGCACCGGGACTAGCGAGAGCACAGATACGCAGTATTTT. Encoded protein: CASTGTSESTDTQYF.

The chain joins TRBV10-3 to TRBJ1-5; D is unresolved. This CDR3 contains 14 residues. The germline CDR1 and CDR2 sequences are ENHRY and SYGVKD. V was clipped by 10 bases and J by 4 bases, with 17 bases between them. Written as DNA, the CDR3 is TGTGCCACCTCCTTTGGGCATGAGAATCAGCCCCAGCATTTT. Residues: CATSFGHENQPQHF.

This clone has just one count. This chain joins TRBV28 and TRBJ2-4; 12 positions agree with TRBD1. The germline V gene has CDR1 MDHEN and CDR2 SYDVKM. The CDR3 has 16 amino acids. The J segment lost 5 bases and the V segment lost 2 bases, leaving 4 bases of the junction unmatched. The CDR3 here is CASSLGTGGKENIQYF. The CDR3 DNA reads TGTGCCAGCAGTTTAGGGACAGGGGGCAAGGAAAACATTCAGTACTTC.

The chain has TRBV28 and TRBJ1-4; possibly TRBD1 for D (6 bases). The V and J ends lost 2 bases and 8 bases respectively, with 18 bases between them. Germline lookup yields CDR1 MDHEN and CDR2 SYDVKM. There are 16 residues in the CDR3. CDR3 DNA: TGTGCCAGCAGTTTACCCCTGGGACAAGGAATAGAAAAACTGTTTTTT. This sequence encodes CASSLPLGQGIEKLFF.

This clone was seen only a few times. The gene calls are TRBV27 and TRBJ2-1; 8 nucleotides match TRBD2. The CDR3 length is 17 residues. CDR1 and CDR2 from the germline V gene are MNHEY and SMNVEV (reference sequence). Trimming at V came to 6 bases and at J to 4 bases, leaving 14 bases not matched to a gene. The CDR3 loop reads CASSLVVAGTPYNEQFF. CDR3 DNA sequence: TGTGCCAGCAGCCTCGTAGTAGCGGGAACCCCTTACAATGAGCAGTTCTTC.